The source of this TCR beta chain is a study of T cells after yellow fever vaccination. The study, taken as a whole, reports: Re-detected after boosting: most primary clones, 96% of CD4 and about 89% of CD8.

TCRdb re-called the 5' RACE reads with MiXCR, one entry per CDR3 protein. The profile shows some 300,000 distinct CDR3 sequences, 8.7% of them singletons. This clonotype came up a few times. Its antigen is currently unknown. Losses at the gene ends were 3 bases for V and 4 bases for J; bases not matched to a gene: 0. This CDR3 contains 12 residues. CDR1 and CDR2 (germline): SQVTM, ANQGSEA. The sequence came from a man between 18 and 29 years old who received the YFV17D yellow fever vaccine. Sequences were derived from CD4+ T cells sorted from PBMCs, sampled 5 days after the yellow fever booster vaccination. This rearrangement joins TRBV29-1 to TRBJ1-2, with TRBD1 matching over 9 bases. The CDR3 loop is CSVEDRGYGYTF. In nucleotides, the CDR3 is TGCAGCGTTGAGGACAGGGGCTATGGCTACACCTTC.